This TCR beta chain was sequenced for a study of blood T cell repertoires in COVID-19. Assay: immunoSEQ multiplex PCR; the TCRdb copy retains only in-frame clones and omits some. The table lists about 170,000 clones, 83% of them singletons. The CDR3 totals 13 residues. CDR1 and CDR2 (germline): MNHEY, SMNVEV (reference sequence). Trimming cost V 4 bases and J 7 bases; bases outside gene matches: 4. The TCR sequence derives from a woman aged 50 to 65 in a cohort exposed to, infected with or recovered from COVID-19 (not recorded which). This chain joins TRBV27 and TRBJ1-5, with 7 bases lining up with TRBD1. The source material was PBMCs or T cells enriched from blood (not recorded which). The CDR3 bases are TGTGCCAGCAGTTACGACAGGGAGCAGCCCCAGCATTTT. Amino acids: CASSYDREQPQHF.